This TCR beta chain was identified in a study of blood T cell repertoires in COVID-19. Study-level information: The study drew acute and convalescent COVID-19 samples from the United States, Italy and Spain. From T cells, B-cell-depleted T cells, or PBMCs came the material, which was cDNA or gDNA.

In the original processing: Nucleated cell number was recorded as an estimate derived from reference gene primer amplification. Repertoires were generated with immunoSEQ multiplex PCR, while TCRdb's copy carries only in-frame clones and drops some. The V and J calls and clone size are taken from that table; D and trimming were inferred from the DNA. This sample has roughly 250,000 clones, with about 87% found just once. The length of the CDR3 is 16 residues. Trimming took off 0 bases at V and 7 bases at J, with 16 bases between the two ends. From germline, CDR1 is LGHNA and CDR2 YNFKEQ. The source of this sequence is a man in his fifties or sixties who had recovered from COVID-19. Specimen: peripheral blood. The genes are TRBV4-2 and TRBJ2-1; weak D call: TRBD2 (6 bases). CDR3 amino acids: CASSQDGTRHFNEQFF. As DNA, the CDR3 is TGTGCCAGCAGCCAAGATGGGACTCGTCATTTTAATGAGCAGTTCTTC.